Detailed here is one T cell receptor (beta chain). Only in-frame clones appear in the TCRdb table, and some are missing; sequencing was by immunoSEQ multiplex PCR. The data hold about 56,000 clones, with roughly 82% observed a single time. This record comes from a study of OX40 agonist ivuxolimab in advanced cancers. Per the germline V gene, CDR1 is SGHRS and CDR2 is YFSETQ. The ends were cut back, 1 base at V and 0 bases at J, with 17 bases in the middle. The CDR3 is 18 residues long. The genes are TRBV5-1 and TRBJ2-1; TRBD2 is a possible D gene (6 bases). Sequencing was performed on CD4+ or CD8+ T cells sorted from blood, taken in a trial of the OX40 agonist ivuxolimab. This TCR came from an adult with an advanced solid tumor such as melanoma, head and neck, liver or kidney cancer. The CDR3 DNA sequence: TGCGCCAGCAGCTTGAGCTTTACGGCGACTAGCTCCTACAATGAGCAGTTCTTC. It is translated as CASSLSFTATSSYNEQFF.